This T cell receptor (beta chain) was sequenced for a study of beta chain features in type 1 diabetes. Broader study findings: For patients, the naive, central memory and Treg TCRB repertoires appeared more alike than for healthy donors. Because the template was cDNA, high-expressing cells might be over-represented. When Type 1 diabetes patients were examined, their TCRB CDR3s proved moderately but significantly shorter in all four CD4+ subsets.

This CDR3 region has 16 residues. V was clipped by 3 bases and J by 0 bases, with 14 bases between them. Germline V lookup: CDR1 KGHSH, CDR2 LQKENI. For this clone: What it recognizes is unknown.

Every isolated RNA sample was fully reverse transcribed, so sequencing captured expressed TCRB transcripts. About 3.6 million reads was the average for naive, central memory and regulatory T cell samples. Produced via immunoSEQ multiplex PCR; TCRdb's table is partial and in-frame only. The table includes more than 250,000 clones, approximately 16% detected once. The sample comprised naive CD4+ T cells from blood. The chain has TRBV18 and TRBJ1-2, with D tentatively TRBD1 (5 bases). This receptor was obtained from a man younger than 35 with type 1 diabetes. The CDR3 region has the DNA TGTGCCAGCTCACCCCCCGCAGGGATAACTAACTATGGCTACACCTTC. It encodes CASSPPAGITNYGYTF. Full variable domain (remainder filled in from reference TRBV18 and TRBJ1-2): NAGVMQNPRHLVRRRGQEARLRCSPMKGHSHVYWYRQLPEEGLKFMVYLQKENIIDESGMPKERFSAEFPKEGPSILRIQQVVRGDSAAYFCASSPPAGITNYGYTFGSGTRLTVV.